The present entry profiles one TCR beta chain with its context. The authors reverse transcribed roughly 0.5 to 1 ug RNA with random hexamers. TCR beta CDR3 was amplified by immunoSEQ multiplex PCR. This amplification extended across 54 Vbeta and 13 Jbeta segments. TCRdb reprocessed the immunoSEQ multiplex PCR reads via MiXCR and lists one record per CDR3 protein. The sample records 120,000 to 150,000 distinct CDR3 sequences, approximately 95% being singletons. The source of the sample is a study of CD8 T cells in Susac syndrome. The CDR3 is 13 residues long. Germline CDR1 is SQVTM and CDR2 is ANQGSEA. Trimming left V 7 bases short and J 0 bases short, with 12 bases between. From blood CD8+ and CD4+ T cells, the TCR beta chain was sequenced. Age- and sex-matched healthy donors served as the control group.

The sequencing input was CD8+ T cells from PBMCs. This sequence joins TRBV29-1 and TRBJ1-1; D possibly corresponds to TRBD1 (6 bases). The sequence was obtained from a human donor in good health. CDR3: CSAGGGLNTEAFF. For the CDR3, the DNA is TGCAGCGCCGGTGGGGGCCTGAACACTGAAGCTTTCTTT. Full variable domain (outside the CDR3, taken from reference TRBV29-1 and TRBJ1-1): SAVISQKPSRDICQRGTSLTIQCQVDSQVTMMFWYRQQPGQSLTLIATANQGSEATYESGFVIDKFPISRPNLTFSTLTVSNMSPEDSSIYLCSAGGGLNTEAFFGQGTRLTVV.